The 20 T cell receptor beta chains reported below all come from one sample, sequenced in a study of blood T cell repertoires in COVID-19. Method: immunoSEQ multiplex PCR; TCRdb's copy keeps in-frame clones and lacks some. The profile shows about 170,000 clones, roughly 90% of them singletons. Sequenced sample: peripheral blood. All receptors derive from an older woman with COVID-19, enrolled during active disease.

The chain is built from TRBV7-2 and TRBJ2-1, with TRBD2 matching 10 bases. Germline loops: CDR1 SGHTA, CDR2 FQGNSA. This CDR3 is 14 amino acids long. Trimming took 3 bases from V and 12 from J; bases not matched to a gene: 8. The CDR3 DNA reads TGTGCCAGCAGCTTTAATAGACTAGCGGGCTTGCAGTTCTTC. Its protein product is CASSFNRLAGLQFF.

V and J are TRBV28 and TRBJ1-1, with 9 bases lining up with TRBD1. Trimming took 6 bases from V and 5 from J; bases not matched to a gene: 16. The CDR3 is 17 amino acids. Germline CDR1 and CDR2: MDHEN and SYDVKM. The CDR3 spells CASRPTGGAVVWTEAFF. The CDR3 DNA follows: TGTGCCAGCAGACCCACAGGGGGCGCGGTGGTATGGACTGAAGCTTTCTTT.

The V and J genes are TRBV24-1 and TRBJ2-2; D perhaps matches TRBD2 (5 bases). This CDR3 is built from 15 residues. The germline V gene encodes CDR1 KGHDR and CDR2 SFDVKD. Trimming shortened V by 8 bases and J by 7 bases, and 19 bases separated the two germline ends. CDR3 protein: CATNLKRGNGGELFF. In nucleotides, the CDR3 is TGTGCCACCAACCTTAAACGGGGTAACGGCGGGGAGCTGTTTTTT.

J is TRBJ1-5 and V is TRBV7-2; no firm D call. Germline CDR1 is SGHTA and CDR2 is FQGNSA. This CDR3 spans 13 amino acids. V lost 3 bases and J lost 6, with 9 bases in between. The CDR3 bases are TGTGCCAGCAGCTTTACAGACGGTCAGCCCCAGCATTTT. This sequence encodes CASSFTDGQPQHF.

This clone was counted once. The V gene is TRBV5-6, the J gene TRBJ2-7, with 8 bases fitting TRBD2. Germline values: CDR1 SGHDT, CDR2 YYEEEE. This CDR3 comprises 13 residues. V lost 6 bases and J lost 3; bases outside the gene matches: 5. CDR3 in DNA: TGTGCCAGCACGGGAGGGCGTTACTACGAGCAGTACTTC. It encodes CASTGGRYYEQYF.

This chain joins TRBV19 and TRBJ1-4; the D is unclear. This CDR3 has 13 amino acids. Germline CDR1 and CDR2: LNHDA and SQIVND (reference sequence). Trimming left V 5 bases short and J 8 bases short, with 12 bases between. The CDR3 coding sequence is TGTGCCAGTAGTCGCAGGAATCGGGAAAAACTGTTTTTT. Its protein product is CASSRRNREKLFF.

A single count supports this clone. The chain carries TRBV4-3 and TRBJ1-2; no definite D call. The germline CDR1 and CDR2 sequences are LGHNA and YSLEER. The CDR3 sequence is 15 residues long. The V end lost 3 bases, the J end lost 5 bases, and 16 bases lay between the germline ends. CDR3 amino acids: CASSQSREFGYGYTF. The CDR3 DNA follows: TGCGCCAGCAGCCAGAGTCGGGAATTCGGATATGGCTACACCTTC.

The chain carries TRBV9 and TRBJ2-7; possible D gene TRBD1, 5 bases. The V gene lost 0 bases and the J gene lost 6 bases, with 7 bases spanning the gap. From germline, CDR1 is SGDLS and CDR2 YYNGEE. The CDR3 spans 12 residues. CDR3 amino acids: CASSVGQGEQYF. CDR3 in DNA: TGTGCCAGCAGCGTAGGGCAGGGCGAGCAGTACTTC.

This clone was counted a few times. The J gene is TRBJ2-7, the V gene TRBV6-5; 9 bases agree with TRBD1. CDR1 MNHEY and CDR2 SVGAGI come from the germline V gene. This CDR3 is 13 amino acids long. V was clipped by 8 bases and J by 4 bases; unmatched bases: 6. The CDR3 DNA is TGTGCCAGCCTTAGGACAGGGGCTTACGAGCAGTACTTC. Translation gives CASLRTGAYEQYF.

The V gene is TRBV12-3 or TRBV12-4, the J gene TRBJ1-5; D not certain. The germline V and J ends were trimmed by 6 bases and 7 bases, with 10 bases remaining between them. The CDR3 has 12 amino acids. CDR3 region: CASSAGGQPQHF. The CDR3 nucleotides are TGTGCCAGCAGCGCGGGAGGCCAGCCCCAGCATTTT.

The chain has TRBV29-1 and TRBJ2-5; 8 bases fit TRBD1. The CDR3 contains 14 residues. In germline, CDR1 is SQVTM, CDR2 ANQGSEA. Trimming cost V 5 bases and J 5 bases; bases outside gene matches: 10. CDR3 DNA sequence: TGCAGCGTTACATCCCCGGGACAGGTGGAGACCCAGTACTTC. Translated: CSVTSPGQVETQYF.

The chain is built from TRBV29-1 and TRBJ2-1; no clear D gene. The CDR3 length is 12 residues. Germline assignment: CDR1 SQVTM and CDR2 ANQGSEA. V was shortened by 2 bases and J by 6 bases, with 8 bases between the two germline ends. DNA of the CDR3: TGCAGCGTTGAATATCGAGGCAATGAGCAGTTCTTC. It encodes CSVEYRGNEQFF.

The chain employs TRBV27 and TRBJ2-2; D is unresolved. CDR3 size: 14 residues. V was cut by 5 bases and J by 4 bases, with 11 bases left in between. Looked up from germline, CDR1 is MNHEY and CDR2 is SMNVEV (reference sequence). Here the CDR3 reads CASSPEAVTGELFF. The CDR3 region has the DNA TGTGCCAGCAGTCCCGAGGCCGTCACCGGGGAGCTGTTTTTT.

The chain recombines TRBV2 with TRBJ1-1; D is uncertain. The germline V gene encodes CDR1 SNHLY and CDR2 FYNNEI. V was cut by 6 bases and J by 8 bases, with 19 bases left in between. The CDR3 spans 14 residues. CDR3 amino acids: CASRQTGILSEAFF. The CDR3 DNA follows: TGTGCCAGCAGGCAGACTGGAATATTGTCGGAAGCTTTCTTT.

J is TRBJ2-1 and V is TRBV7-3, with TRBD2 matching over 10 bases. This CDR3 comprises 14 residues. Germline assignment: CDR1 SGHTA and CDR2 FQGTGA. V shed 9 bases and J 5 bases; nucleotides not matched to a gene: 7. CDR3 loop: CASNLAGVHNEQFF. The CDR3 nucleotides are TGTGCCAGTAATCTAGCGGGAGTGCACAATGAGCAGTTCTTC.

The rearrangement uses TRBV12-3 or TRBV12-4 and TRBJ2-1, with a possible D match to TRBD2 (5 bases). The CDR3 loop spans 13 amino acids. The V and J ends lost 6 bases and 5 bases respectively, with 11 bases between them. The CDR3 loop is CASSSGVNNEQFF. CDR3 nucleotides: TGTGCCAGCAGCTCCGGGGTCAACAATGAGCAGTTCTTC.

This chain uses TRBV27 with TRBJ1-5, with 7 bases fitting TRBD1. The length of the CDR3 is 15 residues. Germline V lookup: CDR1 MNHEY, CDR2 SMNVEV (reference sequence). The junction had 7 bases not matched to a gene; V was cut back by 5 bases and J by 3 bases. The CDR3 DNA follows: TGTGCCAGCAGTATCGGGACAGCTTACAATCAGCCCCAGCATTTT. Its translation: CASSIGTAYNQPQHF.

The rearrangement joins TRBV29-1 to TRBJ2-5; 9 nucleotides match TRBD2. The CDR3 totals 14 residues. Germline V gene sequence: CDR1 SQVTM, CDR2 ANQGSEA. J was trimmed by 5 bases and V by 4 bases; bases with no gene match: 8. The CDR3 DNA reads as TGCAGCGTTGGCGGTAGCGGGAGTCGGGAGACCCAGTACTTC. It translates to CSVGGSGSRETQYF.

The rearrangement links TRBV10-2 to TRBJ2-7; D not certain. The ends were cut back, 3 bases at V and 6 bases at J, with 12 bases in the middle. This CDR3 has 13 amino acids. Germline CDR1 reads WSHSY; CDR2 reads SAAADI. The CDR3 nucleotides read TGCGCCAGCAGTGAAGGTCTGACAACCGAGCAGTACTTC. Translation gives CASSEGLTTEQYF.

V usage is TRBV19 and J usage is TRBJ1-6; D ambiguous. The CDR3 covers 14 residues. Trimming cost V 7 bases and J 5 bases, with 12 bases left between them. Germline values: CDR1 LNHDA, CDR2 SQIVND (reference sequence). CDR3 DNA: TGTGCCAGTACCCTCACGGAGGATAATTCACCCCTCCACTTT. Its translation is CASTLTEDNSPLHF.